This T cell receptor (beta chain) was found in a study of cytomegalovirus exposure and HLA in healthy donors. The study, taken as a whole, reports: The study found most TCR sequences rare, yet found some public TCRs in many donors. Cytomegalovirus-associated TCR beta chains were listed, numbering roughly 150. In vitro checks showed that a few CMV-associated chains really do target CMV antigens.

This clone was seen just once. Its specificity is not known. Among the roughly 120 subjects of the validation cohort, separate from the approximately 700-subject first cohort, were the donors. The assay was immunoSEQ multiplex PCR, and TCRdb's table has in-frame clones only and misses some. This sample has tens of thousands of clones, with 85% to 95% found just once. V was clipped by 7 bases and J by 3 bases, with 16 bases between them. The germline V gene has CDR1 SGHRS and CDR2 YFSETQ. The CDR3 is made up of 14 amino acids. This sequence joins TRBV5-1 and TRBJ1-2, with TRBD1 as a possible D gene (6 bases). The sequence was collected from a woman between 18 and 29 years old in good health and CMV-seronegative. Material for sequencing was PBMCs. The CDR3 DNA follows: TGCGCCAGCTCTCCTCAGGGGTTCGACTATGGCTACACCTTC. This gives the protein CASSPQGFDYGYTF.